A single sample is the source of the 10 T cell receptor beta chains below, sequenced in a study of cytomegalovirus exposure and HLA in healthy donors. Use of 60 Vbeta and 13 Jbeta primers characterized the PCR. Libraries were prepared by immunoSEQ multiplex PCR; TCRdb keeps only in-frame clonotypes and omits some of them. This sample contains roughly 120,000 clones. Material for sequencing was PBMCs. The source of these receptors is a man aged 40-55 years in good health and CMV-seronegative.

The V and J genes are TRBV19 and TRBJ2-2; TRBD2 might be the D (5 bases). V lost 3 bases, J lost 6 bases, and 11 bases lay in between. Germline assignment: CDR1 LNHDA and CDR2 SQIVND (reference sequence). The CDR3 extends over 14 amino acids. This CDR3 is CASSMRVGAGELFF. CDR3 coding DNA: TGTGCCAGTAGTATGAGGGTCGGGGCCGGGGAGCTGTTTTTT.

This chain connects TRBV27 to TRBJ2-7, with 9 bases aligning to TRBD1. CDR1 is MNHEY and CDR2 is SMNVEV in the germline V gene (reference sequence). The V gene end was trimmed by 5 bases and the J gene end by 0 bases; junction bases not matched to a gene: 8. The CDR3 contains 16 residues. The CDR3 nucleotides are TGTGCCAGCAGTCCTAGAGACAGGGGGGTCTCCTACGAGCAGTACTTC. Its translation is CASSPRDRGVSYEQYF.

The chain's CDR3 is CASSWPGEGEKLFF. The CDR3 DNA reads as TGTGCCAGCAGCTGGCCGGGGGAAGGTGAAAAACTGTTTTTT. The V gene is TRBV11-2, the J gene TRBJ1-4, with D perhaps matching TRBD1 (5 bases). The CDR3 spans 14 residues. CDR1 SGHAT and CDR2 FQNNGV come from the germline V gene. V lost 4 bases to trimming and J lost 7 bases, with 13 bases between them.

In DNA form, the CDR3 reads TGCGCCAGCAACGAGGGAAGTAGCGGGAGGGCCAGAGAGCAGTACTTC. Residues: CASNEGSSGRAREQYF. The V gene is TRBV5-1, the J gene TRBJ2-7; 11 nucleotides line up with TRBD2. The CDR3 runs to 16 residues. From germline, CDR1 is SGHRS and CDR2 YFSETQ. V shed 6 bases, J shed 7 bases, and the junction held 15 bases outside the gene matches.

The chain uses TRBV6-4 and TRBJ1-3; D might be TRBD1 (5 bases). V shed 4 bases and J shed 1 base, with 14 bases lying between them. Germline assignment: CDR1 MRHNA and CDR2 SNTAGT. The CDR3 spans 16 residues. The CDR3 is CASSAPRGWSGNTIYF. In DNA form, the CDR3 reads TGTGCCAGCAGTGCCCCCCGGGGGTGGTCTGGAAACACCATATATTTT.

The chain links TRBV7-9 to TRBJ1-4; the D gene is possibly TRBD1 (6 bases). Trimming shortened V by 5 bases and J by 0 bases, and 16 bases separated the two germline ends. The CDR3 has 17 residues. Germline-derived CDR1 and CDR2 are SEHNR and FQNEAQ (reference sequence). The CDR3 loop is CASSRGQSLATNEKLFF. The CDR3 DNA reads TGTGCCAGCAGCCGCGGACAGAGTCTTGCAACTAATGAAAAACTGTTTTTT.

The chain has TRBV6-1 and TRBJ2-7, with a weak D call TRBD1 (6 bases). Deletions cut 5 bases from V and 2 bases from J, with 10 bases between. The germline V gene has CDR1 MNHNS and CDR2 SASEGT. The length of the CDR3 is 13 residues. The CDR3 reads CASSLRGTYEQYF. DNA for the CDR3: TGTGCCAGCAGTTTAAGGGGGACCTACGAGCAGTACTTC.

V usage is TRBV5-4 and J usage is TRBJ1-2; possible D gene TRBD1, 5 bases. CDR3 size: 14 residues. V lost 0 bases and J lost 7, with 13 bases in between. Germline values: CDR1 SGHNT, CDR2 YYREEE (reference sequence). The CDR3 DNA follows: TGTGCCAGCAGCTTGGTTGCGGGGGTGGCTGGCTACACCTTC. Translated: CASSLVAGVAGYTF.

The chain couples TRBV5-4 to TRBJ1-1; D may be TRBD1 (5 bases). The germline V and J ends were trimmed by 0 bases and 2 bases, with 8 bases remaining between them. There are 14 residues in the CDR3. The germline V gene has CDR1 SGHNT and CDR2 YYREEE (reference sequence). This CDR3 is CASSLAGGNTEAFF. CDR3 DNA sequence: TGTGCCAGCAGCTTGGCCGGGGGAAACACTGAAGCTTTCTTT.

The rearrangement joins TRBV11-2 to TRBJ2-3; 10 nucleotides match TRBD2. This CDR3 contains 18 residues. The J segment lost 6 bases and the V segment lost 1 base, leaving 13 bases of the junction unmatched. The V gene's germline CDR1 is SGHAT and CDR2 FQNNGV. As DNA, the CDR3 is TGTGCCAGCAGCTTAGTGAGTCCCCTAGCGGGAGTTTGGGATACGCAGTATTTT. It codes for CASSLVSPLAGVWDTQYF.